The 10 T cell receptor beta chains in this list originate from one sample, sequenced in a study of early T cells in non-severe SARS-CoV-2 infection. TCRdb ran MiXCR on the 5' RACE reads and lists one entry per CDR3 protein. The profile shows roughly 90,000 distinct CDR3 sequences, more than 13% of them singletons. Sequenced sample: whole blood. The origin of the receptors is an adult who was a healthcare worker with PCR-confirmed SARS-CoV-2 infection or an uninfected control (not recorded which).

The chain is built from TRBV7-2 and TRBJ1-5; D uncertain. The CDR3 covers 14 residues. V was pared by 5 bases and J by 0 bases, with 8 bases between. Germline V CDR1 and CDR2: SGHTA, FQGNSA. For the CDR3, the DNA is TGTGCCAGCAGCCGAATGAATAGCAATCAGCCCCAGCATTTT. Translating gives CASSRMNSNQPQHF. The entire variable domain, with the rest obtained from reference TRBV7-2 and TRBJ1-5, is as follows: GAGVSQSPSNKVTEKGKDVELRCDPISGHTALYWYRQSLGQGLEFLIYFQGNSAPDKSGLPSDRFSAERTGGSVSTLTIQRTQQEDSAVYLCASSRMNSNQPQHFGDGTRLSIL.

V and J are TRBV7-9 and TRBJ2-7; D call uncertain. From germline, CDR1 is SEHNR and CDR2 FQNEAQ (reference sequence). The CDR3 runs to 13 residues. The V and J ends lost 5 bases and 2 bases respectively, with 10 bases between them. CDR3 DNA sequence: TGTGCCAGCAGCGCGACTCTAGCCTACGAGCAGTACTTC. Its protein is CASSATLAYEQYF.

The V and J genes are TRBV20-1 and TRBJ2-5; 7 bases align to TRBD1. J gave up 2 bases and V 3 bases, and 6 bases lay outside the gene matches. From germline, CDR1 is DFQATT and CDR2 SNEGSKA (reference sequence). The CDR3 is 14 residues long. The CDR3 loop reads CSASKGTVQETQYF. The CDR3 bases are TGCAGTGCTAGTAAAGGGACAGTACAAGAGACCCAGTACTTC.

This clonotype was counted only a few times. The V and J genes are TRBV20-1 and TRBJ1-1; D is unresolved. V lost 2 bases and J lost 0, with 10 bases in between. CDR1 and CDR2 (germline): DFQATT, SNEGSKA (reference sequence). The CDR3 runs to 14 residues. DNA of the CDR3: TGCAGTGCTAGAAGGCAGAAAATGAACACTGAAGCTTTCTTT. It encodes CSARRQKMNTEAFF.

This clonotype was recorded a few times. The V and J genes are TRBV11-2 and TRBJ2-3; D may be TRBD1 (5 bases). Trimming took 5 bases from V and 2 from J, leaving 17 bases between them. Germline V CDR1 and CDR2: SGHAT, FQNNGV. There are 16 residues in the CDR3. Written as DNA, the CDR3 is TGTGCCAGCAGCACAGTCTCGTGGGGCCTCACAGATACGCAGTATTTT. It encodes CASSTVSWGLTDTQYF. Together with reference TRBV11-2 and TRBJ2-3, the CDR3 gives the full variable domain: EAGVAQSPRYKIIEKRQSVAFWCNPISGHATLYWYQQILGQGPKLLIQFQNNGVVDDSQLPKDRFSAERLKGVDSTLKIQPAKLEDSAVYLCASSTVSWGLTDTQYFGPGTRLTVL.

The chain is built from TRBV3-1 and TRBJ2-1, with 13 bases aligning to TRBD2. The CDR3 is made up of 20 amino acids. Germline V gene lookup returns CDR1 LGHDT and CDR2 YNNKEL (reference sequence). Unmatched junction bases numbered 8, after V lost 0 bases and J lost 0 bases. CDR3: CASSQDTGLAGPSSYNEQFF. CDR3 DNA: TGTGCCAGCAGCCAAGATACGGGACTAGCGGGGCCCAGCTCCTACAATGAGCAGTTCTTC.

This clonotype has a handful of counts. The CDR3 loop reads CSGQRGTDTQYF. In nucleotides, the CDR3 is TGCAGCGGGCAACGTGGCACAGATACGCAGTATTTT. This chain joins TRBV29-1 and TRBJ2-3; D remains unclear. Trimming left V 7 bases short and J 1 base short, with 9 bases between. This CDR3 has 12 residues. Germline V gene data show CDR1 as SQVTM and CDR2 as ANQGSEA.

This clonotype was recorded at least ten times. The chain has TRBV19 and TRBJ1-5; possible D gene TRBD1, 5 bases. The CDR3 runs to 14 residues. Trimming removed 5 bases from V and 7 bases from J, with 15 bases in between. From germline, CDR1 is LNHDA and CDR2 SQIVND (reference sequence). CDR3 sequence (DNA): TGTGCCAGTAGTTCCTTGGGGGGGGAGCAGCCCCAGCATTTT. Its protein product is CASSSLGGEQPQHF. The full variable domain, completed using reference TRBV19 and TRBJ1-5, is DGGITQSPKYLFRKEGQNVTLSCEQNLNHDAMYWYRQDPGQGLRLIYYSQIVNDFQKGDIAEGYSVSREKKESFPLTVTSAQKNPTAFYLCASSSLGGEQPQHFGDGTRLSIL.

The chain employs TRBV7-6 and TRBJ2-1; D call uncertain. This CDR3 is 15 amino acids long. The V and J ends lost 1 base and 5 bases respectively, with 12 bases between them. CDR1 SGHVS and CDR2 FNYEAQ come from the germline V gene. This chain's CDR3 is CASSLEMVGNNEQFF. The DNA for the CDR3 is TGTGCCAGCAGCTTAGAGATGGTAGGGAACAATGAGCAGTTCTTC.

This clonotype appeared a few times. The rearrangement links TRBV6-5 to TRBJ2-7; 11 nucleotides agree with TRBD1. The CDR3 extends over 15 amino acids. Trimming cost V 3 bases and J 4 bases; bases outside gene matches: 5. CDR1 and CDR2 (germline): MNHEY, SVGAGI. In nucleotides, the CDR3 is TGTGCCAGCAGTTATTCCGGACAGGGGGCTTACGAGCAGTACTTC. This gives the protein CASSYSGQGAYEQYF.